One sample yielded the 26 T cell receptor beta chains listed below, sequenced in a study of cytomegalovirus exposure and HLA in healthy donors. The PCR contained 60 Vbeta and 13 Jbeta primers. Some clones are missing from TCRdb's copy, which holds only in-frame ones; the method was immunoSEQ multiplex PCR. The repertoire consists of some 70,000 clones, with around 77% occurring once and the leading ten covering about 5%. The sample was PBMCs. The receptor source for this set is a male donor in good health and CMV-seropositive.

The rearrangement links TRBV29-1 to TRBJ2-2, with TRBD2 as a possible D gene (5 bases). Trimming shortened V by 4 bases and J by 3 bases, and 18 bases separated the two germline ends. The CDR3 runs 16 residues. CDR1 SQVTM and CDR2 ANQGSEA come from the germline V gene. The CDR3 sequence: CSVGGQTIYHTGELFF. The CDR3 coding sequence is TGCAGCGTTGGAGGTCAGACTATTTACCACACCGGGGAGCTGTTTTTT.

V gene TRBV7-9 combines with J gene TRBJ2-3; TRBD2 agrees at 10 bases. CDR1 is SEHNR and CDR2 is FQNEAQ in the germline V gene (reference sequence). V lost 5 bases, J lost 6 bases, and 8 bases stayed unmatched. The CDR3 spans 15 residues. The CDR3 reads CASSGGLALWDTQYF. CDR3 nucleotide sequence: TGTGCCAGCAGCGGGGGACTAGCGCTGTGGGATACGCAGTATTTT.

The chain combines TRBV30 with TRBJ1-1; TRBD1 aligns across 8 bases. The CDR3 extends over 15 amino acids. Trimming at V came to 2 bases and at J to 1 base, leaving 6 bases not matched to a gene. Germline V gives CDR1 GTSNPN, CDR2 SVGIG (reference sequence). CDR3 loop: CAWSKGGTGNTEAFF. The CDR3 DNA sequence: TGTGCCTGGAGTAAGGGGGGGACAGGGAACACTGAAGCTTTCTTT. The full variable domain, completed using reference TRBV30 and TRBJ1-1, is SQTIHQWPATLVQPVGSPLSLECTVEGTSNPNLYWYRQAAGRGLQLLFYSVGIGQISSEVPQNLSASRPQDRQFILSSKKLLLSDSGFYLCAWSKGGTGNTEAFFGQGTRLTVV.

V usage is TRBV20-1 and J usage is TRBJ2-7; D gene ambiguous. This CDR3 is built from 11 residues. The V gene lost 4 bases and the J gene lost 7 bases, with 11 bases spanning the gap. From germline, CDR1 is DFQATT and CDR2 SNEGSKA (reference sequence). The CDR3 DNA reads as TGCAGTGCTACTTCGCTCGGGGAGCAGTACTTC. It translates to CSATSLGEQYF.

This rearrangement joins TRBV5-1 to TRBJ2-5, with D hard to call. Between the trimmed V and J ends, which lost 0 bases and 4 bases, there was a span of 7 bases. Germline CDR1 SGHRS, CDR2 YFSETQ. This CDR3 comprises 13 residues. The CDR3 DNA reads as TGCGCCAGCAGCTTGGGAGAATCAGAGACCCAGTACTTC. This sequence encodes CASSLGESETQYF.

The chain links TRBV5-4 to TRBJ1-6; 7 bases are shared with TRBD1. J lost 12 bases, V lost 1 base, and 7 bases had no gene match. CDR3 length equals 14 residues. Germline V gives CDR1 SGHNT, CDR2 YYREEE (reference sequence). Here the CDR3 DNA reads TGTGCCAGCAGCTTGATGGGACAGCCACTACCCCTCCACTTT. Amino acids: CASSLMGQPLPLHF.

The genes are TRBV28 and TRBJ1-1; TRBD1 matches at 9 bases. Germline CDR1 and CDR2: MDHEN and SYDVKM. V lost 5 bases, J lost 0 bases, and 19 bases stayed unmatched. This CDR3 comprises 20 residues. CDR3: CASSLPSTGQGGGLNTEAFF. DNA for the CDR3: TGTGCCAGCAGTCTACCCTCGACGGGACAGGGAGGGGGTTTGAACACTGAAGCTTTCTTT.

The chain links TRBV5-1 to TRBJ1-2; a possible D gene is TRBD1 (6 bases). Germline CDR1 reads SGHRS; CDR2 reads YFSETQ. With 6 bases removed from V and 5 bases from J, the gap between germline ends came to 11 bases. CDR3 length: 12 amino acids. The DNA of the CDR3 is TGCGCCAGCACCGAACAGGGTTATGGCTACACCTTC. This codes for CASTEQGYGYTF.

This chain uses TRBV5-4 with TRBJ1-3, with D possibly being TRBD1 (5 bases). The V end was cut by 0 bases, the J end by 0 bases, with 13 bases between. Germline CDR1 is SGHNT and CDR2 is YYREEE (reference sequence). This CDR3 contains 17 residues. As DNA, the CDR3 is TGTGCCAGCAGCTTGGCCGGGGGGATGCGCTCTGGAAACACCATATATTTT. This sequence encodes CASSLAGGMRSGNTIYF.

J is TRBJ1-4 and V is TRBV4-3; D may be TRBD1 (6 bases). Trimming shortened V by 0 bases and J by 5 bases, and 13 bases separated the two germline ends. Germline CDR1 and CDR2: LGHNA and YSLEER. The CDR3 sequence is 16 residues long. The CDR3 loop reads CASSQDPGQRNEKLFF. DNA for the CDR3: TGCGCCAGCAGCCAAGATCCCGGACAGAGGAATGAAAAACTGTTTTTT.

The chain uses TRBV28 and TRBJ2-5, with D tentatively TRBD2 (5 bases). Germline V gives CDR1 MDHEN, CDR2 SYDVKM. CDR3 length: 14 amino acids. Trimming shortened V by 4 bases and J by 5 bases, and 14 bases separated the two germline ends. The CDR3 DNA is TGTGCCAGCAGTTGGGCGATTCGGGGTGAGACCCAGTACTTC. It translates to CASSWAIRGETQYF.

The chain has TRBV19 and TRBJ1-1; D remains unclear. This CDR3 is 12 amino acids long. Germline V gives CDR1 LNHDA, CDR2 SQIVND (reference sequence). V lost 9 bases and J 5 bases, leaving 13 bases between the germline ends. This chain's CDR3 is CASNKGGTEAFF. The CDR3 bases are TGTGCCAGCAACAAGGGAGGGACTGAAGCTTTCTTT.

J is TRBJ1-2 and V is TRBV4-3, with 7 nucleotides matching TRBD1. The V segment lost 6 bases and the J segment 5 bases; nucleotides outside the gene matches: 6. Per the germline V gene, CDR1 is LGHNA and CDR2 is YSLEER. There are 13 residues in the CDR3. CDR3 coding DNA: TGCGCCAGCAGTGCGACAGGGTGGTATGGCTACACCTTC. It translates to CASSATGWYGYTF.

This clone appeared a single time. The chain combines TRBV11-1 with TRBJ2-3; D is perhaps TRBD2 (6 bases). V was clipped by 5 bases and J by 8 bases, with 11 bases between them. This CDR3 region has 12 residues. Germline CDR1 and CDR2: SGHAT and FQDESV (reference sequence). The CDR3: CASSLPEGTQYF. DNA of the CDR3: TGTGCCAGCAGCCTCCCGGAGGGTACGCAGTATTTT.

This clone was seen a handful of times. This chain connects TRBV28 to TRBJ2-3; D is perhaps TRBD2 (6 bases). Per germline, CDR1 MDHEN and CDR2 SYDVKM. The CDR3 totals 14 residues. The V end lost 2 bases, the J end lost 2 bases, and 8 bases lay between the germline ends. CDR3 bases: TGTGCCAGCAGTTTAGGGGGGATCACAGATACGCAGTATTTT. Its translation: CASSLGGITDTQYF. Combining the CDR3 with reference TRBV28 and TRBJ2-3 gives the whole variable domain DVKVTQSSRYLVKRTGEKVFLECVQDMDHENMFWYRQDPGLGLRLIYFSYDVKMKEKGDIPEGYSVSREKKERFSLILESASTNQTSMYLCASSLGGITDTQYFGPGTRLTVL.

This chain joins TRBV9 and TRBJ1-2; TRBD1 matches at 12 bases. Germline CDR1 reads SGDLS; CDR2 reads YYNGEE. This CDR3 is 18 amino acids long. V shed 4 bases and J 8 bases; nucleotides not matched to a gene: 18. In DNA, the CDR3 is TGTGCCAGCAGCAGCCGGGACAGGGGGCTTTGGGCCGGGATGGGCTACACCTTC. Protein product: CASSSRDRGLWAGMGYTF.

The DNA of the CDR3 is TGCGCCAGCAGCTCGACCGTGACAGGGGCGGACATTCAGTACTTC. This translates into CASSSTVTGADIQYF. The chain recombines TRBV5-1 with TRBJ2-4; 8 bases are a match to TRBD1. Unmatched junction bases numbered 10, after V lost 3 bases and J lost 8 bases. The CDR3 sequence is 15 residues long. Germline V gives CDR1 SGHRS, CDR2 YFSETQ.

This clone was seen more than once but under ten times. The chain is built from TRBV10-2 and TRBJ1-5; 9 nucleotides align to TRBD1. This CDR3 is built from 14 residues. Looked up from germline, CDR1 is WSHSY and CDR2 is SAAADI. V shed 4 bases and J 2 bases; nucleotides not matched to a gene: 0. DNA of the CDR3: TGCGCCAGCAGTGGGACAGGGGGCAATCAGCCCCAGCATTTT. This sequence encodes CASSGTGGNQPQHF.

The genes are TRBV6-5 and TRBJ1-1; tentative D call: TRBD1 (6 bases). The germline gives CDR1 MNHEY, CDR2 SVGAGI. The CDR3 consists of 14 residues. The V end lost 2 bases, the J end lost 2 bases, and 9 bases lay between the germline ends. The CDR3 coding sequence is TGTGCCAGCAGTTACGGGACACCTAACACTGAAGCTTTCTTT. Amino acid sequence: CASSYGTPNTEAFF.

This clone was observed once. The chain couples TRBV13 to TRBJ2-7; 8 nucleotides align to TRBD2. Germline V lookup: CDR1 PRHDT, CDR2 FYEKMQ (reference sequence). The trim removed 5 bases at V and 0 bases at J, leaving 9 bases unmatched. The CDR3 runs to 16 residues. The CDR3 sequence is CASSTRGTSNSYEQYF. The CDR3 DNA reads as TGTGCCAGCAGCACCCGCGGGACTAGTAACTCCTACGAGCAGTACTTC.

This clone was seen more than once but under ten times. The chain recombines TRBV7-9 with TRBJ1-1; D uncertain. Germline CDR1 reads SEHNR; CDR2 reads FQNEAQ (reference sequence). V was pared by 4 bases and J by 0 bases, with 6 bases between. The CDR3 covers 13 residues. This CDR3 is CASSSPVNTEAFF. CDR3 nucleotides: TGTGCCAGCAGCTCTCCAGTGAACACTGAAGCTTTCTTT.

This clone occurred once. The chain joins TRBV6-5 to TRBJ1-6; D is perhaps TRBD1 (5 bases). The V gene lost 3 bases and the J gene lost 14 bases, with 23 bases spanning the gap. The CDR3 has 16 amino acids. CDR1 MNHEY and CDR2 SVGAGI come from the germline V gene. The chain's CDR3 is CASSYSSFMRGKALHF. CDR3 coding DNA: TGTGCCAGCAGTTATTCCTCTTTCATGCGGGGCAAAGCCCTCCACTTT.

The V call is TRBV6-5, the J call TRBJ1-1, with a tentative D call TRBD1 (6 bases). Germline loops: CDR1 MNHEY, CDR2 SVGAGI. The CDR3 has 14 residues. Trimming took off 2 bases at V and 4 bases at J, with 11 bases between the two ends. The CDR3 loop is CASSYTGLGTEAFF. CDR3 nucleotide sequence: TGTGCCAGCAGTTACACAGGGTTGGGCACTGAAGCTTTCTTT.

This chain links TRBV14 with TRBJ1-4, with D perhaps TRBD1 (5 bases). Germline lookup yields CDR1 SGHDN and CDR2 FVKESK. V lost 4 bases, J lost 3 bases, and 9 bases lay in between. This CDR3 spans 14 amino acids. The CDR3, as DNA: TGTGCCAGCAGCCCTCGACAGTCTAATGAAAAACTGTTTTTT. Amino acids: CASSPRQSNEKLFF.

V usage is TRBV27 and J usage is TRBJ2-1; 10 bases match TRBD2. CDR3 length: 15 amino acids. V lost 3 bases and J lost 5; bases outside the gene matches: 4. Germline V gene data show CDR1 as MNHEY and CDR2 as SMNVEV (reference sequence). The CDR3 nucleotides are TGTGCCAGCAGTTTTTCTAGCGGGGGTAACAATGAGCAGTTCTTC. Amino acid sequence: CASSFSSGGNNEQFF.

CDR3 nucleotide sequence: TGTGCCACCAGCAGAGGGGGGACATCTTGGTTCAATGGCTACACCTTC. Translation: CATSRGGTSWFNGYTF. The chain employs TRBV15 and TRBJ1-2, with a possible D match to TRBD1 (6 bases). Germline V lookup: CDR1 LNHNV, CDR2 YYDKDF (reference sequence). Trimming removed 1 base from V and 6 bases from J, with 18 bases in between. The CDR3 loop spans 16 amino acids.